A selection of T cell receptor beta chains follows, all from one sample in a study of blood T cell repertoires in COVID-19. TCRdb keeps only in-frame clones here, not all; method: immunoSEQ multiplex PCR. Here the sample spans 150,000 or so clones, approximately 89% being singletons. Sample: peripheral blood. The receptors originated from a man aged 50-60 years with acute or convalescent COVID-19. Both conserved end residues are part of each CDR3. The D gene is left open where the match is weak. Not all rows give a size; the values are once, few, many and, for expanded clones, a class.

>TRBJ2-6|-|TRBV10-2|-
CASGGGLSGANVLTF
TGCGCCAGCGGAGGCGGCCTCTCTGGGGCCAACGTCCTGACTTTC
>TRBJ1-1|-|TRBV5-1|-
CASSLLSGDTEAFF
TGCGCCAGCAGCTTGCTCTCGGGGGATACTGAAGCTTTCTTT
>TRBJ1-1|-|TRBV10-2|-
CASSEFMNTEAFF
TGCGCCAGCAGTGAATTCATGAACACTGAAGCTTTCTTT
>TRBJ1-2|-|TRBV5-1|-
CASSVDPSNYGYTF
TGCGCCAGCAGCGTGGATCCCTCTAACTATGGCTACACCTTC
>TRBJ2-1|TRBD2|TRBV5-1|-
CASTAGDSYNEQFF
TGCGCCAGCACAGCGGGGGACTCCTACAATGAGCAGTTCTTC
>TRBJ2-1|-|TRBV11-3|-
CASSLDQVRHNEQFF
TGTGCCAGCAGCTTAGATCAAGTGAGGCACAATGAGCAGTTCTTC
>TRBJ1-5|-|TRBV7-9|-
CASSKDSNQPQHF
TGTGCCAGCAGCAAGGACAGTAATCAGCCCCAGCATTTT
>TRBJ1-5|-|TRBV28|-
CASSAFSGALGNQPQHF
TGTGCCAGCAGTGCTTTCTCAGGGGCTCTTGGCAATCAGCCCCAGCATTTT
>TRBJ2-7|-|TRBV18|-
CASSPGGLLYEQYF
TGTGCCAGCTCACCAGGCGGACTCCTCTACGAGCAGTACTTC
>TRBJ2-2|-|TRBV27|-
CASSFARGVTGELFF
TGTGCCAGCAGTTTCGCCAGGGGGGTGACCGGGGAGCTGTTTTTT
>TRBJ2-2|-|TRBV6-8|-
CASSYSRGRTGELFF
TGTGCCAGCAGTTACTCCCGCGGAAGGACCGGGGAGCTGTTTTTT
>TRBJ1-2|-|TRBV6-6|-
CASASVRSYGYTF
TGTGCCAGCGCCAGCGTGCGGTCTTATGGCTACACCTTC
>TRBJ1-2|-|TRBV5-1|few
CASSLGSAGGGGYTF
TGCGCCAGCAGCTTGGGCAGTGCTGGAGGAGGTGGCTACACCTTC
>TRBJ1-1|TRBD1|TRBV5-1|-
CASSDRQGASTEAFF
TGCGCCAGCAGCGACCGACAGGGGGCGAGCACTGAAGCTTTCTTT
>TRBJ1-5|TRBD1|TRBV28|-
CAGRTGGNQPQHF
TGTGCCGGAAGGACAGGGGGGAATCAGCCCCAGCATTTT
>TRBJ1-1|-|TRBV28|-
CATSDRPSEAFF
TGTGCCACCTCTGACAGGCCGAGTGAAGCTTTCTTT
>TRBJ2-1|-|TRBV7-2|-
CASSLAGRTGNNEQFF
TGTGCCAGCAGCTTAGCAGGCCGAACGGGGAACAATGAGCAGTTCTTC
>TRBJ1-4|-|TRBV6-5|-
CASSPTSATNEKLFF
TGTGCCAGCAGCCCCACTAGCGCAACTAATGAAAAACTGTTTTTT
>TRBJ1-2|TRBD1|TRBV19|-
CASRRDRGAGNYGYTF
TGTGCCAGTAGAAGGGACAGGGGCGCTGGTAACTATGGCTACACCTTC
>TRBJ2-1|-|TRBV5-8|few
CASSQVTRGEQFF
TGTGCCAGCAGCCAAGTTACTAGAGGCGAGCAGTTCTTC
>TRBJ2-1|-|TRBV5-1|-
CASSLAQGSYNEQFF
TGCGCCAGCAGCTTGGCCCAGGGGTCCTACAATGAGCAGTTCTTC
>TRBJ1-2|-|TRBV28|-
CASTLGMGGYGYTF
TGTGCCAGCACCCTTGGAATGGGGGGCTATGGCTACACCTTC
>TRBJ2-3|-|TRBV28|-
CAIETGFTDTQYF
TGTGCCATCGAGACGGGATTCACAGATACGCAGTATTTT
>TRBJ2-5|TRBD1|TRBV5-6|-
CASSTSADRGGETQYF
TGTGCCAGCAGCACTAGTGCGGACAGGGGTGGGGAGACCCAGTACTTC
>TRBJ2-2|-|TRBV14|once
CASSPLPGASGGTGELFF
TGTGCCAGCAGCCCTTTACCGGGGGCTTCGGGGGGTACCGGGGAGCTGTTTTTT
>TRBJ1-3|-|TRBV11-1|-
CASSLDSATFNTIYF
TGTGCCAGCAGCTTAGATTCGGCGACTTTCAACACCATATATTTT
>TRBJ1-6|TRBD1|TRBV2|-
CASSVEGQNLHF
TGTGCCAGCAGTGTAGAGGGACAGAACCTCCACTTT
>TRBJ2-6|-|TRBV6-4|-
CASSVDGTSGANVLTF
TGTGCCAGCAGTGTTGATGGGACTTCTGGGGCCAACGTCCTGACTTTC
>TRBJ2-7|TRBD1|TRBV13|few
CASRLTRGNSYEQYF
TGTGCCAGCAGATTGACCAGGGGGAACTCCTACGAGCAGTACTTC
>TRBJ2-7|-|TRBV7-9|-
CASSLDARSVYEQYF
TGTGCCAGCAGCTTAGACGCCCGATCAGTCTACGAGCAGTACTTC
>TRBJ2-2|-|TRBV18|once
CASSPEGQLSTGELFF
TGTGCCAGCTCACCAGAAGGACAGCTTAGCACCGGGGAGCTGTTTTTT
>TRBJ1-1|TRBD1|TRBV19|-
CASSSPGQPTVNTEAFF
TGTGCCAGTAGTTCTCCGGGACAGCCAACGGTCAACACTGAAGCTTTCTTT
>TRBJ2-7|-|TRBV10-3|-
CASLDGSQIYEQYF
TGTGCCAGTTTAGACGGGAGCCAAATCTACGAGCAGTACTTC
>TRBJ1-1|TRBD1|TRBV7-9|once
CASSPGQVTRGEAFF
TGTGCCAGCTCCCCGGGACAGGTTACCAGGGGGGAAGCTTTCTTT
>TRBJ1-2|TRBD1|TRBV9|-
CASSFQGDRPYGYTF
TGTGCCAGCAGCTTTCAAGGGGACAGGCCCTATGGCTACACCTTC
>TRBJ1-1|-|TRBV6-2/TRBV6-3|once
CASSYEFFTEAFF
TGTGCCAGCAGTTACGAGTTCTTCACTGAAGCTTTCTTT
>TRBJ2-7|TRBD1|TRBV28|once
CASTSLGQGASYEQYF
TGTGCCAGCACCTCGCTCGGACAGGGGGCCTCCTACGAGCAGTACTTC
>TRBJ2-7|TRBD1|TRBV6-5|-
CASSRDRGVEQYF
TGTGCCAGCAGTCGGGACAGAGGCGTCGAGCAGTACTTC
>TRBJ1-1|-|TRBV3-1/TRBV3-2|-
CASSPHSENTEAFF
TGTGCCAGCAGCCCTCACAGTGAGAACACTGAAGCTTTCTTT
>TRBJ1-5|-|TRBV6-1|-
CASSEANNQPQHF
TGTGCCAGCAGTGAAGCCAACAATCAGCCCCAGCATTTT
>TRBJ2-1|-|TRBV27|-
CASSLSPPRLAPYNEQFF
TGTGCCAGCAGTTTAAGCCCCCCAAGGCTAGCGCCGTACAATGAGCAGTTCTTC
>TRBJ2-6|TRBD2|TRBV15|-
CATSREGGVGANVLTF
TGTGCCACCAGCAGAGAGGGAGGGGTTGGGGCCAACGTCCTGACTTTC
>TRBJ1-6|-|TRBV2|-
CASRQSSYNSPLHF
TGTGCCAGCAGACAGAGCTCCTATAATTCACCCCTCCACTTT
>TRBJ1-1|-|TRBV4-1|-
CASSPGGQQRRPEAFF
TGCGCCAGCAGCCCAGGAGGACAGCAACGCCGCCCTGAAGCTTTCTTT
>TRBJ1-3|-|TRBV6-5|-
CASSPLSGNTIYF
TGTGCCAGCAGTCCGCTTAGTGGAAACACCATATATTTT